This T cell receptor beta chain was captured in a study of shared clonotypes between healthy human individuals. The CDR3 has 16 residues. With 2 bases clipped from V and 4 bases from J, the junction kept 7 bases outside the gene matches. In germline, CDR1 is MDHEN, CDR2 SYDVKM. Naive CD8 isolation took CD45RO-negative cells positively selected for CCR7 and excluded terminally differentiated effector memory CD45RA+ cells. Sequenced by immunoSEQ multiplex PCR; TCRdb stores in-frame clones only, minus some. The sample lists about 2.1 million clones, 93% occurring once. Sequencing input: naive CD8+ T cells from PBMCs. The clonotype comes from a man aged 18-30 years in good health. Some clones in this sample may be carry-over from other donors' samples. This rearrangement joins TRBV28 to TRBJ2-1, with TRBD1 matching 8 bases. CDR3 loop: CASSLTGTGRYNEQFF. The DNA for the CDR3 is TGTGCCAGCAGTTTAACCGGGACAGGTAGATACAATGAGCAGTTCTTC. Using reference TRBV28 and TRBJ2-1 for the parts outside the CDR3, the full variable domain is DVKVTQSSRYLVKRTGEKVFLECVQDMDHENMFWYRQDPGLGLRLIYFSYDVKMKEKGDIPEGYSVSREKKERFSLILESASTNQTSMYLCASSLTGTGRYNEQFFGPGTRLTVL.